The 26 T cell receptor beta chains presented below share a single source sample, sequenced in a study of blood T cell repertoires in COVID-19. Using immunoSEQ multiplex PCR, the repertoire was profiled, and TCRdb retains in-frame clones only, with some absent. The sample carries more than 130,000 clones, approximately 91% recorded once. Sample: peripheral blood. The receptors derive from a man aged 50-60 years with active or convalescent COVID-19.

The V and J genes are TRBV18 and TRBJ2-3; TRBD2 aligns across 11 bases. J lost 1 base, V lost 3 bases, and 3 bases had no gene match. This CDR3 is built from 16 residues. CDR1 is KGHSH and CDR2 is LQKENI in the germline V gene. CDR3 sequence: CASSPQLAGGTDTQYF. The CDR3 nucleotides are TGTGCCAGCTCACCCCAACTAGCGGGAGGCACAGATACGCAGTATTTT.

The chain joins TRBV5-5 to TRBJ1-4; the D is unclear. V dropped 0 bases and J dropped 1 base, with 7 bases sitting between them. The germline CDR1 and CDR2 sequences are SGHKS and YYEKEE (reference sequence). There are 15 residues in the CDR3. DNA of the CDR3: TGTGCCAGCAGCTTGGCCCCATTAACTAATGAAAAACTGTTTTTT. Amino acids: CASSLAPLTNEKLFF.

The rearrangement links TRBV5-4 to TRBJ2-1; maybe TRBD2 (6 bases). V was trimmed by 3 bases and J by 0 bases, leaving 13 bases between them. The germline CDR1 and CDR2 sequences are SGHNT and YYREEE (reference sequence). The length of the CDR3 is 16 residues. The CDR3 DNA follows: TGTGCCAGCAGCTCGCGGGACGGTAGCTCCTACAATGAGCAGTTCTTC. This encodes CASSSRDGSSYNEQFF.

The V call is TRBV19, the J call TRBJ1-1; no clear D. CDR3 length equals 13 residues. CDR1 and CDR2 from the germline V gene are LNHDA and SQIVND (reference sequence). The V end lost 3 bases, the J end lost 4 bases, and 9 bases lay between the germline ends. CDR3 sequence (DNA): TGTGCCAGTAGTATCCATTTCGGCACTGAAGCTTTCTTT. This sequence encodes CASSIHFGTEAFF.

This sequence joins TRBV5-1 and TRBJ2-5; D gene ambiguous. Germline loops: CDR1 SGHRS, CDR2 YFSETQ. Trimming took 0 bases from V and 5 from J, leaving 17 bases between them. There are 16 residues in the CDR3. CDR3 nucleotide sequence: TGCGCCAGCAGCTTGGTCTACTTCTCGACAAGCGAGACCCAGTACTTC. This encodes CASSLVYFSTSETQYF.

The chain employs TRBV7-2 and TRBJ2-6; 9 bases line up with TRBD2. CDR1 and CDR2 (germline): SGHTA, FQGNSA. After removal of 1 base from V and 0 bases from J, the junction contained 4 bases not matched to a gene. CDR3 size: 18 residues. This CDR3 is CASSLDLAGSSGANVLTF. The CDR3 DNA sequence: TGTGCCAGCAGCTTAGATCTAGCGGGGAGCTCTGGGGCCAACGTCCTGACTTTC.

The CDR3 loop reads CASSPRRPTDNEKLFF. The CDR3 nucleotides read TGTGCCAGCTCACCACGGCGGCCGACGGATAATGAAAAACTGTTTTTT. The chain recombines TRBV18 with TRBJ1-4; no clear D gene. The CDR3 runs to 16 residues. V was cut by 1 base and J by 4 bases, with 13 bases left in between. The germline V gene has CDR1 KGHSH and CDR2 LQKENI.

V and J are TRBV2 and TRBJ2-6; 10 bases align to TRBD1. CDR3 size: 17 residues. V shed 5 bases, J shed 2 bases, and the junction held 6 bases outside the gene matches. Per the germline V gene, CDR1 is SNHLY and CDR2 is FYNNEI. The CDR3 bases are TGTGCCAGCAGTTCCGGGACAGGGGCGCCTGGGGCCAACGTCCTGACTTTC. It codes for CASSSGTGAPGANVLTF. Full variable domain (rest looked up from reference TRBV2 and TRBJ2-6): EPEVTQTPSHQVTQMGQEVILRCVPISNHLYFYWYRQILGQKVEFLVSFYNNEISEKSEIFDDQFSVERPDGSNFTLKIRSTKLEDSAMYFCASSSGTGAPGANVLTFGAGSRLTVL.

This clone was recorded once. The chain employs TRBV5-1 and TRBJ2-3, with 9 positions matching TRBD2. V dropped 0 bases and J dropped 0; count of bases not matched to a gene: 17. This CDR3 has 21 residues. The germline gives CDR1 SGHRS, CDR2 YFSETQ. The CDR3: CASSLVRQEGSGRRSTDTQYF. The DNA for the CDR3 is TGCGCCAGCAGCTTGGTACGACAGGAAGGTAGCGGGAGACGGAGCACAGATACGCAGTATTTT.

The genes are TRBV28 and TRBJ1-5, with D possibly being TRBD1 (6 bases). CDR1 is MDHEN, CDR2 SYDVKM, per germline. Trimming cost V 4 bases and J 2 bases, with 12 bases left between them. The CDR3 is 15 residues long. The chain's CDR3 is CASSSQGRGNQPQHF. The CDR3 nucleotides read TGTGCCAGCAGTTCACAGGGAAGAGGCAATCAGCCCCAGCATTTT.

The chain carries TRBV6-6 and TRBJ1-1; TRBD1 might be the D (6 bases). Germline CDR1 MNHNY, CDR2 SVGAGI (reference sequence). V gave up 4 bases and J gave up 7 bases, with 16 bases separating them. The CDR3 loop spans 14 amino acids. The CDR3 protein is CASSSLVRQVEAFF. The CDR3 DNA is TGTGCCAGCAGTTCACTCGTACGACAGGTTGAAGCTTTCTTT.

The CDR3 DNA follows: TGTGCCAGCAGCGATGGTTCTAGCGGGGGGGAATTCTTC. Amino acid sequence: CASSDGSSGGEFF. The chain is built from TRBV9 and TRBJ2-1, with 12 bases that match TRBD2. Per germline, CDR1 SGDLS and CDR2 YYNGEE. After removal of 3 bases from V and 16 bases from J, the junction contained 8 bases not matched to a gene. The CDR3 is made up of 13 amino acids.

The chain employs TRBV28 and TRBJ1-1; 9 positions agree with TRBD1. CDR3 length: 13 amino acids. J was trimmed by 4 bases and V by 6 bases; bases with no gene match: 3. The V gene's germline CDR1 is MDHEN and CDR2 SYDVKM. CDR3 amino acids: CASRMTGGTEAFF. The CDR3 DNA reads as TGTGCCAGCAGAATGACAGGGGGCACTGAAGCTTTCTTT.

This clone was detected a few times. This chain links TRBV6-2 or TRBV6-3 with TRBJ1-2; D is uncertain. Looked up from germline, CDR1 is MNHEY and CDR2 is SVGEGT. V dropped 3 bases and J dropped 4 bases, with 21 bases sitting between them. The CDR3 is 17 residues long. For the CDR3, the DNA is TGTGCCAGCAGTTATCCCTCGGCTGGTCGGGTCCTCTATGGCTACACCTTC. This translates into CASSYPSAGRVLYGYTF.

The V and J genes are TRBV5-4 and TRBJ1-2; D uncertain. The V end lost 4 bases, the J end lost 4 bases, and 20 bases lay between the germline ends. The germline V gene has CDR1 SGHNT and CDR2 YYREEE (reference sequence). There are 16 residues in the CDR3. The CDR3: CASSPSGGSRIYGYTF. In nucleotides, the CDR3 is TGTGCCAGCAGCCCCTCGGGAGGATCAAGGATCTATGGCTACACCTTC. Filled out from reference TRBV5-4 and TRBJ1-2, the complete variable domain reads ETGVTQSPTHLIKTRGQQVTLRCSSQSGHNTVSWYQQALGQGPQFIFQYYREEENGRGNFPPRFSGLQFPNYSSELNVNALELDDSALYLCASSPSGGSRIYGYTFGSGTRLTVV.

In DNA form, the CDR3 reads TGTGCCAGCAGTTTTGCCCGGGGTGAAGCTTTCTTT. This translates into CASSFARGEAFF. The rearrangement joins TRBV6-5 to TRBJ1-1; D not certain. Trimming stripped 4 bases from V and 7 bases from J, with 10 bases between. The CDR3 has 12 residues. Germline V CDR1 and CDR2: MNHEY, SVGAGI.

The chain carries TRBV7-9 and TRBJ2-3, with TRBD2 matching over 8 bases. The CDR3 runs to 16 residues. Germline values: CDR1 SEHNR, CDR2 FQNEAQ (reference sequence). V lost 5 bases and J lost 2; bases outside the gene matches: 9. The CDR3 coding sequence is TGTGCCAGCAGCCCGGGACTAGTCAAGGCCACAGATACGCAGTATTTT. Translated: CASSPGLVKATDTQYF.

The chain employs TRBV6-6 and TRBJ2-4; 7 bases align to TRBD1. CDR1 MNHNY and CDR2 SVGAGI come from the germline V gene (reference sequence). V gave up 5 bases and J gave up 2 bases; unmatched junction bases: 6. This CDR3 region has 15 residues. Here the CDR3 DNA reads TGTGCCAGCAGTAACCAACAGGGGCCCAAAAACATTCAGTACTTC. This sequence encodes CASSNQQGPKNIQYF.

The V and J genes are TRBV7-2 and TRBJ1-5, with D unresolved. CDR1 SGHTA and CDR2 FQGNSA come from the germline V gene. The CDR3 length is 15 residues. V lost 5 bases, J lost 1 base, and 12 bases lay in between. The DNA for the CDR3 is TGTGCCAGCAGCCCCGACGGGAACAGCAATCAGCCCCAGCATTTT. This gives the protein CASSPDGNSNQPQHF.

The rearrangement uses TRBV18 and TRBJ1-5; the match to TRBD1 covers 8 bases. Germline trimming cut 0 bases from V and 15 bases from J; bases unmatched to any gene: 4. The CDR3 consists of 12 residues. The germline V gene has CDR1 KGHSH and CDR2 LQKENI. CDR3 sequence reads: CASSPPDRVGHF. The CDR3 nucleotides are TGTGCCAGCTCACCACCGGACAGGGTCGGGCATTTT.

DNA for the CDR3: TGTGCCAGCAGCCGGACATTTGAAAGCACAGATACGCAGTATTTT. Protein: CASSRTFESTDTQYF. The rearrangement links TRBV11-2 to TRBJ2-3; maybe TRBD1 (5 bases). Germline CDR1 and CDR2: SGHAT and FQNNGV. V was shortened by 5 bases and J by 0 bases, with 12 bases between the two germline ends. The CDR3 is 15 amino acids.

The chain couples TRBV11-2 to TRBJ1-2, with D perhaps TRBD1 (6 bases). CDR1 is SGHAT, CDR2 FQNNGV, per germline. V was trimmed by 5 bases and J by 9 bases, leaving 13 bases between them. This CDR3 is built from 12 residues. CDR3 sequence (DNA): TGTGCCAGCAGCCGACAGACAGGCCGCTACACCTTC. It yields the protein CASSRQTGRYTF.

The chain couples TRBV9 to TRBJ2-2; 8 bases are shared with TRBD1. The V and J ends lost 1 base and 4 bases, in that order; junction bases with no gene match: 6. The CDR3 loop spans 16 amino acids. Looked up from germline, CDR1 is SGDLS and CDR2 is YYNGEE. CDR3 region: CASSVPEQGGTGELFF. CDR3 sequence (DNA): TGTGCCAGCAGCGTACCCGAACAGGGGGGCACCGGGGAGCTGTTTTTT.

This chain connects TRBV9 to TRBJ1-1, with TRBD1 as a possible D gene (5 bases). V gave up 4 bases and J gave up 6 bases, with 19 bases separating them. The CDR3 covers 15 residues. Looked up from germline, CDR1 is SGDLS and CDR2 is YYNGEE. The CDR3 sequence: CASSPLSLGGAEAFF. In DNA form, the CDR3 reads TGTGCCAGCAGCCCCTTAAGTCTGGGGGGGGCTGAAGCTTTCTTT.

This rearrangement joins TRBV9 to TRBJ2-5; no clear D. Between the trimmed V and J ends, which lost 0 bases and 5 bases, there was a span of 14 bases. There are 15 residues in the CDR3. Germline loops: CDR1 SGDLS, CDR2 YYNGEE. CDR3 bases: TGTGCCAGCAGCGTAGGGCCCCAGTCAGGCGAGACCCAGTACTTC. Its protein is CASSVGPQSGETQYF.

This clone was counted once. This sequence joins TRBV6-5 and TRBJ2-7, with 10 bases aligning to TRBD1. CDR3 length: 14 amino acids. Looked up from germline, CDR1 is MNHEY and CDR2 is SVGAGI. The V gene end was trimmed by 2 bases and the J gene end by 4 bases; junction bases not matched to a gene: 2. The DNA of the CDR3 is TGTGCCAGCAGTTACGACAGGGGGCGATACGAGCAGTACTTC. Its protein is CASSYDRGRYEQYF.